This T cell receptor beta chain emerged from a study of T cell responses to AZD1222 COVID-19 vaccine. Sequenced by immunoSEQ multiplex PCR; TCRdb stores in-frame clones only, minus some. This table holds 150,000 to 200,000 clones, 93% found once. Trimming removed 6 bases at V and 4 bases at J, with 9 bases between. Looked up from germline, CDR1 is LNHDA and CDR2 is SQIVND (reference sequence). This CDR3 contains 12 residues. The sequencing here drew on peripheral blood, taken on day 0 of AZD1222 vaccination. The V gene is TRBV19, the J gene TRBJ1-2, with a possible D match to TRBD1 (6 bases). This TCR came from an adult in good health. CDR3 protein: CASRQGLYGYTF. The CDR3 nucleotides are TGTGCCAGTAGACAGGGTCTCTATGGCTACACCTTC.